This T cell receptor (beta chain) is drawn from a study of a mutant IDH1 vaccine in newly diagnosed glioma. Study summary: Patients got their first vaccination 4-6 weeks after radiotherapy alone, or with temozolomide cycles. Patients under treatment included about 60% males and 37.5% females and had a mean age of around 40 years. Standard pretreatment was either radiotherapy, temozolomide, or, for most, radiochemotherapy with temozolomide.

This CDR3 has 15 residues. The germline V gene has CDR1 SGHTA and CDR2 FQGNSA. V was clipped by 1 base and J by 3 bases, with 12 bases between them. Only in-frame clones appear in the TCRdb table, and some are missing; sequencing was by immunoSEQ multiplex PCR. The sample includes over 55,000 clones, about nine tenths of them seen just once. About this clone itself: Its cognate antigen is unknown.

The time point here: week 11, during vaccination. What each vaccine dose contained was 300 ug of mutant IDH1 20-mer peptide, accompanied by topical imiquimod. The astrocytomas were IDH1-mutant, ATRX-negative, and WHO grade 3 or 4. The input for sequencing was PBMCs, taken from a glioma patient whose treatment included an IDH1 peptide vaccine. The rearrangement joins TRBV7-2 to TRBJ1-2; possible D gene TRBD1, 6 bases. This TCR came from a man aged 35 to 55 with glioma. In DNA form, the CDR3 reads TGTGCCAGCAGCTTAGTACAGGGAGGATACTATGGCTACACCTTC. Translation gives CASSLVQGGYYGYTF.